A single sample gave rise to the 2 T cell receptor beta chains below, sequenced in a study of regulatory T cells in long-lasting Graves disease. Researchers made TCR beta libraries by using iRepertoire HTBI primers and running Arm-PCR on CDR3 regions. MiXCR, applied by TCRdb to the multiplex PCR reads, yields one record per CDR3 protein. The sample lists hundreds of thousands of distinct CDR3 sequences, roughly 16% occurring once. Time point given: newly diagnosed GD, antithyroid drugs for less than 3 months. From PBMCs, RNA was extracted and then used to make the TCR library. This same sample was also taken into another study, of T cells in Graves' hyperthyroidism and ophthalmopathy.

The source was peripheral blood mononuclear cells (PBMCs), collected at new diagnosis, from a patient treated with antithyroid drugs. Receptors were obtained from a woman aged 25 to 39 with Graves disease.

The gene calls are TRBV5-8 and TRBJ2-5; 11 positions match TRBD1. V was pared by 0 bases and J by 2 bases, with 3 bases of the junction left unmatched. The length of the CDR3 is 16 residues. Germline values: CDR1 SGHTS, CDR2 YDEGEE. CDR3 loop: CASSLGGQGEQETQYF. The CDR3 bases are TGTGCCAGCAGCTTGGGGGGACAGGGGGAGCAAGAGACCCAGTACTTC. Complete variable domain (other parts from reference TRBV5-8 and TRBJ2-5): EAGVTQSPTHLIKTRGQQATLRCSPISGHTSVYWYQQALGLGLQFLLWYDEGEERNRGNFPPRFSGRQFPNYSSELNVNALELEDSALYLCASSLGGQGEQETQYFGPGTRLLVL.

This clonotype was seen just once. A much larger clone lies one base from this, so it may be a read error. The chain combines TRBV6-1 with TRBJ1-5, with a weak D call TRBD1 (5 bases). Germline CDR1 is MNHNS and CDR2 is SASEGT. The ends were cut back, 3 bases at V and 7 bases at J, with 16 bases in the middle. This CDR3 comprises 15 residues. The chain's CDR3 is CASSEMSGGGQPQHF. In nucleotides, the CDR3 is TGTGCCAGCAGTGAGATGAGTGGGGGGGGGCAGCCCCAGCATTTT.